This TCR beta chain stems from a study of CD8 T cells in Susac syndrome. Reverse transcription of about 0.5 to 1 ug RNA was carried out with random hexamers. TCRdb passed the immunoSEQ multiplex PCR reads through MiXCR, listing each CDR3 protein once. The sample contains just over 150,000 distinct CDR3 sequences, 90% to 95% of which appear only once. Input material: CD4+ T cells from PBMCs. The receptor was isolated from a human donor with Susac syndrome.

The CDR3 sequence is CASSYEPRFYGYTF. The CDR3 DNA reads TGTGCCAGCAGTTACGAGCCAAGGTTCTATGGCTACACCTTC. The V gene is TRBV6-5, the J gene TRBJ1-2; D gene ambiguous. Germline V CDR1 and CDR2: MNHEY, SVGAGI. The CDR3 has 14 residues. The germline V and J ends were trimmed by 2 bases and 4 bases, with 11 bases remaining between them.